This TCR beta chain was found in a study of shared T cell receptors in the human thymus. Only in-frame clones appear in the TCRdb table, and some are missing; sequencing was by immunoSEQ multiplex PCR. The sample contains some 700,000 clones, approximately 85% of which appear only once. The CDR3 runs to 21 residues. J was trimmed by 0 bases and V by 6 bases; bases with no gene match: 17. Germline assignment: CDR1 SGHRS and CDR2 YFSETQ. These same records also appear under a second study, on human thymus T cells. According to that study: Corrective heart surgery yielded the resections from which the thymus tissue came. Seemingly biased V and J gene usage marked thymic and blood repertoires. There were highly overlapping thymic repertoires among unrelated individuals, as related research reported.

V usage is TRBV5-1 and J usage is TRBJ2-1, with TRBD2 matching over 14 bases. The receptor's source is a girl less than two years old with a congenital heart defect. The specimen sequenced was thymocytes. CDR3 region: CASTQIPGLAGAESSYNEQFF. CDR3 DNA sequence: TGCGCCAGCACCCAAATACCGGGACTAGCGGGGGCCGAAAGCTCCTACAATGAGCAGTTCTTC.